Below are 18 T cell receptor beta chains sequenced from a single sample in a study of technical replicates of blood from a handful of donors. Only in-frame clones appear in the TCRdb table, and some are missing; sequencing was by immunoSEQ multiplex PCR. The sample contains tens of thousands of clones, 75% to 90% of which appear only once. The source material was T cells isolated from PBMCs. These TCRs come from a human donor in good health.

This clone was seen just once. CDR3 amino acids: CATPTKAAGGGYAEQFF. In nucleotides, the CDR3 is TGTGCCACCCCAACTAAGGCGGCGGGAGGGGGTTACGCTGAGCAGTTCTTC. The chain uses TRBV5-5 and TRBJ2-1; 9 bases agree with TRBD2. Unmatched junction bases numbered 22, after V lost 9 bases and J lost 9 bases. The germline gives CDR1 SGHKS, CDR2 YYEKEE (reference sequence). This CDR3 region has 17 residues. Based on the CDR3 plus reference TRBV5-5 and TRBJ2-1, the full variable domain is DAGVTQSPTHLIKTRGQQVTLRCSPISGHKSVSWYQQVLGQGPQFIFQYYEKEERGRGNFPDRFSARQFPNYSSELNVNALLLGDSALYLCATPTKAAGGGYAEQFFGPGTRLTVL.

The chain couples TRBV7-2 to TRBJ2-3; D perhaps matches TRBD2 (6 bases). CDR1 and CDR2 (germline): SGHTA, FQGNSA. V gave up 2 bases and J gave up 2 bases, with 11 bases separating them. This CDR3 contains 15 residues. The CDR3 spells CASSLLGGTTDTQYF. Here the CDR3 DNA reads TGTGCCAGCAGCTTACTTGGGGGGACCACAGATACGCAGTATTTT.

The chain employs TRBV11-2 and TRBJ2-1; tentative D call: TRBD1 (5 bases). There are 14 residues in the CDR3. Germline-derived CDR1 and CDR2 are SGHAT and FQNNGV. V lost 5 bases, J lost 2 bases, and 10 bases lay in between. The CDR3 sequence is CASSPQVAYNEQFF. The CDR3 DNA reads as TGTGCCAGCAGCCCACAGGTAGCCTACAATGAGCAGTTCTTC.

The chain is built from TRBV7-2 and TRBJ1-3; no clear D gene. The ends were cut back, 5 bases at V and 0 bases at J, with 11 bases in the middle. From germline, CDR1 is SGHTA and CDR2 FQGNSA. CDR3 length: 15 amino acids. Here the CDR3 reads CASSPELTSGNTIYF. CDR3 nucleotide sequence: TGTGCCAGCAGCCCTGAGCTAACCTCTGGAAACACCATATATTTT.

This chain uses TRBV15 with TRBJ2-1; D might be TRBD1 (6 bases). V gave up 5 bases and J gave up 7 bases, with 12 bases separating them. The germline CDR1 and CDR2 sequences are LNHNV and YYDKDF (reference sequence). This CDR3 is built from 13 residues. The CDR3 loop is CATSGQRGNEQFF. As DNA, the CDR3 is TGTGCCACCAGCGGTCAAAGGGGGAATGAGCAGTTCTTC.

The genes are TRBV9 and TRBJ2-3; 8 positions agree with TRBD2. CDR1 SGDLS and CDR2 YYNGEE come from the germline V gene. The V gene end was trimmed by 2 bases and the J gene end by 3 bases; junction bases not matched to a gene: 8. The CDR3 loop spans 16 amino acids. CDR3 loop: CASSVLAGRVTDTQYF. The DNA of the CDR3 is TGTGCCAGCAGCGTGTTAGCGGGAAGGGTTACAGATACGCAGTATTTT.

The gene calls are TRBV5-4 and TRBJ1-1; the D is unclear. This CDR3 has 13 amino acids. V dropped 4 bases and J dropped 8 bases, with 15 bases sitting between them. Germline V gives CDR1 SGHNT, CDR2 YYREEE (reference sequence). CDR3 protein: CASSPSLSEEAFF. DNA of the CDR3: TGTGCCAGCAGCCCCTCCCTGTCGGAGGAAGCTTTCTTT.

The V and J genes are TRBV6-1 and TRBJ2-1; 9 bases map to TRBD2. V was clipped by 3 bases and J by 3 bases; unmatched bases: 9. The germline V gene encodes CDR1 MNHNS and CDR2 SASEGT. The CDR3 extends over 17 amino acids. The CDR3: CASSEVSGSVFYNEQFF. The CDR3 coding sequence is TGTGCCAGCAGTGAGGTTAGCGGGAGCGTCTTCTACAATGAGCAGTTCTTC.

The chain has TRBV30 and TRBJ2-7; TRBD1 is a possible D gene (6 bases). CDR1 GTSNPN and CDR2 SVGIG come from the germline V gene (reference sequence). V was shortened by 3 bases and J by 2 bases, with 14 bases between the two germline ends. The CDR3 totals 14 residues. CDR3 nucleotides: TGTGCCTGGAGAAGAACGACAGGTCCCTACGAGCAGTACTTC. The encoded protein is CAWRRTTGPYEQYF.

The CDR3 DNA reads as TGTGCCAGTAACCAAGGACTAGCAAACTACAATGAGCAGTTCTTC. Translation: CASNQGLANYNEQFF. The J gene is TRBJ2-1, the V gene TRBV19; the match to TRBD2 covers 8 bases. CDR1 is LNHDA and CDR2 is SQIVND in the germline V gene (reference sequence). V was pared by 7 bases and J by 3 bases, with 8 bases of the junction left unmatched. This CDR3 region has 15 residues.

The CDR3 spells CASSPPGTGSGANVLTF. The CDR3 nucleotides are TGTGCCAGCAGCCCACCCGGGACAGGCTCTGGGGCCAACGTCCTGACTTTC. The chain recombines TRBV7-3 with TRBJ2-6; 8 bases line up with TRBD1. This CDR3 region has 17 residues. Germline CDR1 SGHTA, CDR2 FQGTGA. J was trimmed by 0 bases and V by 5 bases; bases with no gene match: 6.

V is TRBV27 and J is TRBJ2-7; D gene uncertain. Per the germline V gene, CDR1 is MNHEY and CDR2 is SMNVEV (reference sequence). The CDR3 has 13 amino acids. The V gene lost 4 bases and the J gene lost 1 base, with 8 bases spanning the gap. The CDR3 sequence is CASSYRVSYEQYF. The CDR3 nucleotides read TGTGCCAGCAGTTACAGAGTTTCCTACGAGCAGTACTTC.

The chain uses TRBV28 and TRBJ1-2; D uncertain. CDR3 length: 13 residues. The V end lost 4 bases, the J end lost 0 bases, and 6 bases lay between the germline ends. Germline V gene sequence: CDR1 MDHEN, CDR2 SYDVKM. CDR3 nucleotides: TGTGCCAGCAGTTCCGGGTCTAACTATGGCTACACCTTC. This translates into CASSSGSNYGYTF.

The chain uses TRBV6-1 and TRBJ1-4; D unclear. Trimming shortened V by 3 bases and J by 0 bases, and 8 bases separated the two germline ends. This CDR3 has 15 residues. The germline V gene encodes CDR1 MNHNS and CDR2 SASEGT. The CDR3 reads CASSELGTTNEKLFF. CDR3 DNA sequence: TGTGCCAGCAGTGAGCTCGGGACAACTAATGAAAAACTGTTTTTT.

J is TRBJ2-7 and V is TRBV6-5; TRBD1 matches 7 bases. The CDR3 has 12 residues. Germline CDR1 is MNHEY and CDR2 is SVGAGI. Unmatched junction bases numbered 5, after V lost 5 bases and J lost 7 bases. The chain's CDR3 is CASSKGAREQYF. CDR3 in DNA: TGTGCCAGCAGTAAGGGGGCTCGGGAGCAGTACTTC.

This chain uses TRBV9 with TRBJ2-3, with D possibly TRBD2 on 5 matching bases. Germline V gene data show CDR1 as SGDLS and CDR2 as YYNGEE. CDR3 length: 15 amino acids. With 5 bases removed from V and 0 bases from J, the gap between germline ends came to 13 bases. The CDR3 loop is CASSIAAASTDTQYF. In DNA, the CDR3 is TGTGCCAGCAGTATAGCAGCGGCTAGCACAGATACGCAGTATTTT.

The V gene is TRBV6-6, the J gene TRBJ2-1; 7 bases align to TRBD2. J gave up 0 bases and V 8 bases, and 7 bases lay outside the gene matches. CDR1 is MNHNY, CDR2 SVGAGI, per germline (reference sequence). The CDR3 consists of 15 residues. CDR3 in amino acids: CASSGGASSYNEQFF. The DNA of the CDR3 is TGTGCCAGCTCGGGGGGAGCCAGCTCCTACAATGAGCAGTTCTTC.

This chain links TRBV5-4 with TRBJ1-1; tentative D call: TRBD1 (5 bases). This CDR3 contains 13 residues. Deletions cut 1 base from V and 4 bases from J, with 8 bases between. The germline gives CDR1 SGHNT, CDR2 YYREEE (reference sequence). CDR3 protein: CASSLSGGTEAFF. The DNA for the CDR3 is TGTGCCAGCAGCTTGTCCGGGGGCACTGAAGCTTTCTTT.